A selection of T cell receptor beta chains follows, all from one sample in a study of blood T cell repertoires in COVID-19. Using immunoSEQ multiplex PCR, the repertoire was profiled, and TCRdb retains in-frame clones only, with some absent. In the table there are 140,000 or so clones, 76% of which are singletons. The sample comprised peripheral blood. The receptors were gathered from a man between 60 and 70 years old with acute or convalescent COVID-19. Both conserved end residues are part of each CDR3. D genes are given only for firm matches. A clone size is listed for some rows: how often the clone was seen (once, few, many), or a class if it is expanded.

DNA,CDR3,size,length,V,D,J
TGTGCCAGCTCACCCTCGACAGGGGGGGATGAAAAACTGTTTTTT,CASSPSTGGDEKLFF,.,15,TRBV18,TRBD1,TRBJ1-4
TGTGCCAGCAGCTTAGGACACCGAAACATTCAGTACTTC,CASSLGHRNIQYF,.,13,TRBV7-3,.,TRBJ2-4
TGTGCCAGCAGCGAGAGCGGGAGGGACACAGATACGCAGTATTTT,CASSESGRDTDTQYF,.,15,TRBV5-6,TRBD2,TRBJ2-3
TGTGCCACCAGTGATTGGACAGAGGAGCAGTTCTTC,CATSDWTEEQFF,.,12,TRBV24-1,.,TRBJ2-1
TGTGCCATCAACAGCGGCTACTACAATGAGCAGTTCTTC,CAINSGYYNEQFF,.,13,TRBV10-3,.,TRBJ2-1
TGCGCCAGCAGCTTGAGCGGGACAGGGCATGCCGAGCAGTACTTC,CASSLSGTGHAEQYF,.,15,TRBV5-1,TRBD1,TRBJ2-7
TGTGCCAGCAGCGACGGACTAGCTAGAACCGGGGAGCTGTTTTTT,CASSDGLARTGELFF,.,15,TRBV5-4,TRBD2,TRBJ2-2
TGTGCCAGCAGCCTATTGATGGCAGGGTCCCAGCATTTT,CASSLLMAGSQHF,.,13,TRBV7-2,.,TRBJ1-5
TGTGCCAGCAGCCCAGGACAGACTTCCTACGAGCAGTACTTC,CASSPGQTSYEQYF,.,14,TRBV9,.,TRBJ2-7
TGTGCCAGCAGTTTATATCGTGGTTGGTTTTTAGGCACAGATACGCAGTATTTT,CASSLYRGWFLGTDTQYF,.,18,TRBV28,.,TRBJ2-3
TGTGCCAGCAGTTCCCCGCTAGGGACAGGGGGGATGAACACTGAAGCTTTCTTT,CASSSPLGTGGMNTEAFF,.,18,TRBV27,TRBD1,TRBJ1-1
TGTGCCAGCAGCTTAGCCCTAGCGGGAGGAACCTACAATGAGCAGTTCTTC,CASSLALAGGTYNEQFF,.,17,TRBV7-2,TRBD2,TRBJ2-1
TGTGCCAGCAGTGAAGGGACATTGTTGAACACTGAAGCTTTCTTT,CASSEGTLLNTEAFF,.,15,TRBV6-1,.,TRBJ1-1
TGCGCCAGCAGTACTAGCCAGGAGGGCCTCGAGCAGTACTTC,CASSTSQEGLEQYF,.,14,TRBV10-2,.,TRBJ2-7
TGTGCCAGCGCCAATCGAGGGGGCTACTATGGCTACACCTTC,CASANRGGYYGYTF,.,14,TRBV11-2,TRBD1,TRBJ1-2
TGTGCCAGCACCATGGGACAGGGGTACACCGGGGAGCTGTTTTTT,CASTMGQGYTGELFF,.,15,TRBV2,TRBD1,TRBJ2-2
TGTGCCAGTAGTATCGGGGGGCTGGGGACTGAAGCTTTCTTT,CASSIGGLGTEAFF,.,14,TRBV19,.,TRBJ1-1
TGCGCCAGCAGCTTCAAGACTAGAGAGTACGAGCAGTACTTC,CASSFKTREYEQYF,.,14,TRBV5-1,.,TRBJ2-7
TGTGCCAGCACTGCTTCGGTCTATAGGGGTATTAATTCACCCCTCCACTTT,CASTASVYRGINSPLHF,.,17,TRBV2,.,TRBJ1-6
TGCGCCAGCAGCCACCCTGCAGAGGGCGGATTTAACTACGAGCAGTACTTC,CASSHPAEGGFNYEQYF,.,17,TRBV5-1,.,TRBJ2-7
TGCGCCAGTGGGACAGGGGTCGTGAACACCGGGGAGCTGTTTTTT,CASGTGVVNTGELFF,.,15,TRBV5-1,TRBD1,TRBJ2-2
TGTGCCAGCAGTCTACAGGGGGGAAATAATTCACCCCTCCACTTT,CASSLQGGNNSPLHF,.,15,TRBV27,TRBD1,TRBJ1-6
TGTGCCAGTAATGACGGGGTGGCCTACGAGCAGTACTTC,CASNDGVAYEQYF,.,13,TRBV19,.,TRBJ2-7
TGCGCCAGCAGCTTGTTGAGCGGGATCCCAGAGACCCAGTACTTC,CASSLLSGIPETQYF,.,15,TRBV5-1,TRBD2,TRBJ2-5
TGCGCCAGCAGCCATGGGACAGGGGGATCCTACGAGCAGTACTTC,CASSHGTGGSYEQYF,few,15,TRBV4-1,TRBD1,TRBJ2-7
TGCGCCAGCAGCTCGGGACAGAACACAGATACGCAGTATTTT,CASSSGQNTDTQYF,.,14,TRBV5-1,TRBD1,TRBJ2-3
TGTGCCAGTAGTGCCCAGGGATGGGGTAATGAGCAGTTCTTC,CASSAQGWGNEQFF,once,14,TRBV19,.,TRBJ2-1
TGTGCCAGCAGCCAAGCAGGCAATACGCAGTATTTT,CASSQAGNTQYF,.,12,TRBV14,.,TRBJ2-3
TGTGCCAGCAGCGCTCCTCGCAATTCTGTGGGGCGAACCTACGAGCAGTACTTC,CASSAPRNSVGRTYEQYF,.,18,TRBV7-8,.,TRBJ2-7
TGTGCCAGCAGCCAAGGGCAAGTTTACACAGATACGCAGTATTTT,CASSQGQVYTDTQYF,.,15,TRBV3-1/TRBV3-2,.,TRBJ2-3
TGTGCCAGCAGCCAGAGGACAGGGGGCAAGGATACGCAGTATTTT,CASSQRTGGKDTQYF,.,15,TRBV14,TRBD1,TRBJ2-3
TGTGCCAGCAGCTTGCGGCAGGGAAGAACGCAAGAGACCCAGTACTTC,CASSLRQGRTQETQYF,.,16,TRBV5-5,.,TRBJ2-5
TGTGCCGGGACTTTACTAGTGTGGGCTGAGCAGTTCTTC,CAGTLLVWAEQFF,.,13,TRBV3-1/TRBV3-2,.,TRBJ2-1
TGTGCCAGCCAGGAGGGTAATTCACCCCTCCACTTT,CASQEGNSPLHF,.,12,TRBV28,.,TRBJ1-6
TGTGCCAGCGGTTTTTCACTTTCTGAAGCTTTCTTT,CASGFSLSEAFF,few,12,TRBV12-3/TRBV12-4,.,TRBJ1-1
TGCGCCAGCAGAAGGGACAGCAATCAAGAGACCCAGTACTTC,CASRRDSNQETQYF,.,14,TRBV5-1,TRBD1,TRBJ2-5
TGTGCCAGCACCAACATTGGGACAGGGGCCTACGAGCAGTACTTC,CASTNIGTGAYEQYF,.,15,TRBV11-2,TRBD1,TRBJ2-7
TGTGCCAGCAGCTCCGTGGTAGCGGGACCCTTGCGGGAGCAGTACTTC,CASSSVVAGPLREQYF,.,16,TRBV7-6,TRBD2,TRBJ2-7
TGTGCCAGCAGTTCCCCGACTAGCGCCAGCTCCTACAATGAGCAGTTCTTC,CASSSPTSASSYNEQFF,once,17,TRBV27,TRBD2,TRBJ2-1
TGTGCCATCAGAGAAGGACAGGGGGCGGGTGAAAAACTGTTTTTT,CAIREGQGAGEKLFF,.,15,TRBV10-3,TRBD1,TRBJ1-4
TGTGCCAGCAGGGTTAGCGGGAGTGACTACAATGAGCAGTTCTTC,CASRVSGSDYNEQFF,few,15,TRBV2,TRBD2,TRBJ2-1
TGTGCCAGCAGCCAAGACGGACTAGCGGGATCGAGCAAGTTCTTC,CASSQDGLAGSSKFF,once,15,TRBV3-1/TRBV3-2,TRBD2,TRBJ2-1
TGTGCCAGCAGTTTATCAGGGGAGAATCAGCCCCAGCATTTT,CASSLSGENQPQHF,.,14,TRBV28,.,TRBJ1-5
TGTGCCAGCAGTGAGCGGACAGGGAGCACAGATACGCAGTATTTT,CASSERTGSTDTQYF,few,15,TRBV6-1,TRBD1,TRBJ2-3
TGTGCCAGCAGCCGCATAGCGGGAGGGACCCCATACGAGCAGTACTTC,CASSRIAGGTPYEQYF,.,16,TRBV5-4,TRBD2,TRBJ2-7
TGCGCCAGCAGCTTCGCGGGAAGCACAGATACGCAGTATTTT,CASSFAGSTDTQYF,.,14,TRBV5-1,.,TRBJ2-3
TGTGCCAGCATTGAGGGAGTGACAGATACGCAGTATTTT,CASIEGVTDTQYF,.,13,TRBV2,.,TRBJ2-3
TGTGCCAGCAGCCGCCGGACAGGGGAGGACGGCTACACCTTC,CASSRRTGEDGYTF,.,14,TRBV4-2,TRBD1,TRBJ1-2